These 5 T cell receptor beta chains came from one sample sequenced in a study of blood T cell repertoires in COVID-19. Method: immunoSEQ multiplex PCR; TCRdb's copy keeps in-frame clones and lacks some. The table has about 170,000 clones, roughly 84% seen once. Sequenced input: PBMCs or T cells enriched from blood (not recorded which). The source is a man in his fifties or sixties who had recovered from COVID-19.

J is TRBJ1-6 and V is TRBV3-1 (or the pseudogene TRBV3-2), with 8 bases aligning to TRBD1. The CDR3 contains 20 residues. CDR1 and CDR2 (germline): LGHDT, YNNKEL (reference sequence). V gave up 3 bases and J gave up 7 bases; unmatched junction bases: 20. The CDR3 region is CASSHSHWTGFSLGNSPLHF. Here the CDR3 DNA reads TGTGCCAGCAGCCACTCCCACTGGACAGGGTTCTCTTTGGGGAATTCACCCCTCCACTTT.

The chain is built from TRBV7-2 and TRBJ1-3; possibly TRBD1 for D (6 bases). The germline V gene encodes CDR1 SGHTA and CDR2 FQGNSA. This CDR3 comprises 18 residues. V lost 5 bases to trimming and J lost 4 bases, with 24 bases between them. CDR3 residues: CASSPRGGAPTSGNTIYF. The CDR3 bases are TGTGCCAGCAGCCCAAGGGGGGGTGCTCCAACCTCCGGAAACACCATATATTTT. The whole variable domain, filled in from reference TRBV7-2 and TRBJ1-3, reads GAGVSQSPSNKVTEKGKDVELRCDPISGHTALYWYRQSLGQGLEFLIYFQGNSAPDKSGLPSDRFSAERTGGSVSTLTIQRTQQEDSAVYLCASSPRGGAPTSGNTIYFGEGSWLTVV.

This clone came up a few times. The chain employs TRBV5-1 and TRBJ1-2; 7 bases match TRBD1. V was clipped by 4 bases and J by 5 bases; unmatched bases: 11. Looked up from germline, CDR1 is SGHRS and CDR2 is YFSETQ. This CDR3 contains 15 residues. CDR3 residues: CASSPSTGTQYGYTF. CDR3 nucleotide sequence: TGCGCCAGCAGCCCCTCGACAGGGACCCAGTATGGCTACACCTTC.

CDR3 protein: CASSLIEGAIGYGYTF. The DNA for the CDR3 is TGTGCCAGCAGCTTAATCGAGGGGGCCATAGGGTATGGCTACACCTTC. This chain uses TRBV5-4 with TRBJ1-2; 7 bases line up with TRBD1. The CDR3 spans 16 residues. V was clipped by 2 bases and J by 5 bases; unmatched bases: 12. Germline CDR1 SGHNT, CDR2 YYREEE (reference sequence).

The rearrangement uses TRBV30 and TRBJ2-1; 7 bases align to TRBD2. J was trimmed by 9 bases and V by 2 bases; bases with no gene match: 10. Germline lookup yields CDR1 GTSNPN and CDR2 SVGIG (reference sequence). The CDR3 runs to 14 residues. CDR3 sequence reads: CAWSPGGGAVEQFF. The CDR3 DNA reads as TGTGCCTGGAGTCCGGGCGGGGGAGCCGTTGAGCAGTTCTTC.